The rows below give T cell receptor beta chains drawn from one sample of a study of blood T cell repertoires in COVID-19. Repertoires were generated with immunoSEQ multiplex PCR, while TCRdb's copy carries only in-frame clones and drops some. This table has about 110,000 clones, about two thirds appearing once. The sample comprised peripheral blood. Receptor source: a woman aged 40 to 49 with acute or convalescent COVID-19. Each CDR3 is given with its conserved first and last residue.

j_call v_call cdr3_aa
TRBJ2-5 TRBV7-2 CASSPGTSPYQETQYF
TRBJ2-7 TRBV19 CASAAGGYGEQYF
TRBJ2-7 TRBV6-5 CASSPWDTSPNEQYF
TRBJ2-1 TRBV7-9 CASSLGLQYNEQFF
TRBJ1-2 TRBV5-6 CVSSSSFVGDYGYTF
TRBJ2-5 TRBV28 CASSFGQGGNQETQYF
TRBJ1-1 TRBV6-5 CASSYSGQAAEAFF
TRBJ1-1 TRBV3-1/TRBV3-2 CASSPWDRRLTEAFF
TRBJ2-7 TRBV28 CASRTVASYEQYF
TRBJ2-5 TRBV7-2 CASSPDRVETQYF
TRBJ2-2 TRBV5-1 CASSPPTDRGYAGELFF
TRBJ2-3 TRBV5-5 CASSLGLAGSTDTQYF
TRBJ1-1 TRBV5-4 CASSLSQGTRVNTEAFF
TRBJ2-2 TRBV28 CASTDRVFTGELFF
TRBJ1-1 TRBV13 CASSRTGLRTEAFF
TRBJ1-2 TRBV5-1 CASSTGQVPGGYTF
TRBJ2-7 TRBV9 CASSVGPGTGGYEQYF
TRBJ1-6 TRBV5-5 CASSLEGQGISPLHF
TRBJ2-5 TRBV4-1 CASSQVSLQETQYF
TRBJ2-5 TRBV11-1 CASSPTSGEYQETQYF
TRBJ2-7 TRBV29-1 CSVDGTGRNEQYF
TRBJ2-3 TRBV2 CATGETGVHF
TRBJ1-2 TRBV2 CASSRDTFNHGYTF
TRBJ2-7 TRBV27 CASSSIAGGSYEQYF
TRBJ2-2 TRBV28 CATVNTGELFF
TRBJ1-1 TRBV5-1 CASSLGVGGRTEAFF
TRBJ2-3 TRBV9 CASSVRLAGTADTQYF
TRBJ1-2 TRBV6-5 CASSYFGQGAGGYTF
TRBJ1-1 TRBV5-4 CASSLAGATEAFF
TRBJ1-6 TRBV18 CASSSGQGRNSPLHF
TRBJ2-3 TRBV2 CADRTGTSTDTQYF
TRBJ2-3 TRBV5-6 CASSWIAGTDTQYF
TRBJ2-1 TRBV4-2 CASSLSGGGDNEQFF
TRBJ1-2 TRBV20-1 CSATTGNGYTF
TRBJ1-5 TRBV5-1 CASSSGQGNQPQHF
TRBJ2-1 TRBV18 CASSPRTSGANEQFF
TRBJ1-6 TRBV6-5 CASIPSTGSNSPLHF
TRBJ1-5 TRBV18 CASSGDRGGGQPQHF
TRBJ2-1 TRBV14 CASSPSGDWGGSYNEQFF
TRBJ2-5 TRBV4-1 CASSQVGGQETQYF
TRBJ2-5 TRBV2 CASRKGVGETQYF
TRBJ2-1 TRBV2 CASSPEGLAWQFF
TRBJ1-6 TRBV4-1 CASSLGQGFRSPLHF
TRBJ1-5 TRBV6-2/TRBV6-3 CASSDSAGGWKFSNQPQHF
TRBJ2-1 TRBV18 CASSPPGAGGLNEQFF
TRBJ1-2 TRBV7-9 CASSSTGGPGKVLYGYTF
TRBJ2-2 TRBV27 CASRGGDRTGELFF
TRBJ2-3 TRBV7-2 CASSTSSGGAWYF